Listed below are T cell receptor beta chains from one sample, sequenced in a study of CD8 T cells in ankylosing spondylitis. One entry per CDR3 protein results from TCRdb running MiXCR on the 5' RACE reads. The table includes more than 400,000 distinct CDR3 sequences, about 5.7% detected once. Sequencing was done on a sample of blood, either unsorted or a sorted T cell fraction (not recorded which). The origin of the receptors is a male donor with ankylosing spondylitis. The CDR3 runs from the conserved cysteine through the conserved F or W. Each record gives: J gene, V gene, clone size, D gene, CDR3 protein, CDR3 DNA. D genes are given only for firm matches. Clone size, where shown, is once, few, many, or a class for clones that have expanded.

TRBJ2-1	TRBV7-8	many	TRBD2	CASSVTSDNEQFF	TGTGCCAGCAGTGTCACTAGCGACAATGAGCAGTTCTTC
TRBJ1-3	TRBV10-3	few	NA	CAIQGRNSGNTIYF	TGTGCCATCCAGGGACGGAACTCTGGAAACACCATATATTTT
TRBJ2-4	TRBV11-2	many	NA	CASSLVIGQGDIQYF	TGTGCCAGCAGCTTAGTAATAGGGCAGGGAGACATTCAGTACTTC
TRBJ1-2	TRBV5-1	many	TRBD1	CASSLTGQGAIYGYTF	TGCGCCAGCAGCTTGACCGGACAGGGGGCCATCTATGGCTACACCTTC
TRBJ1-2	TRBV12-3/TRBV12-4	many	NA	CASSPERAGYGYTF	TGTGCCAGCAGTCCCGAAAGAGCTGGCTATGGCTACACCTTC
TRBJ2-1	TRBV12-5	NA	NA	CASDGPIQETEYNEQFF	TGTGCTAGTGACGGCCCCATTCAGGAGACCGAATACAATGAGCAGTTCTTC
TRBJ1-1	TRBV15	many	NA	CATSRDLNMNTEAFF	TGTGCCACCAGCAGAGATTTGAACATGAACACTGAAGCTTTCTTT
TRBJ1-5	TRBV20-1	many	NA	CSAKFESNQPQHF	TGCAGTGCTAAGTTCGAGTCGAATCAGCCCCAGCATTTT
TRBJ2-6	TRBV20-1	few	NA	CSAREPSGSGANVLTF	TGCAGTGCTAGAGAACCGTCGGGCTCTGGGGCCAACGTCCTGACTTTC
TRBJ2-3	TRBV28	NA	TRBD1	CASSFRGQGAWEGEADTQYF	TGTGCCAGCAGTTTTAGAGGACAGGGGGCGTGGGAGGGCGAGGCAGATACGCAGTATTTT
TRBJ2-3	TRBV7-3	many	TRBD2	CASSMTSGGPEYF	TGTGCCAGCAGCATGACTAGCGGGGGGCCAGAGTATTTT
TRBJ2-7	TRBV20-1	NA	NA	CSARPPGPYEQYF	TGCAGTGCTAGGCCACCGGGGCCCTACGAGCAGTACTTC
TRBJ2-7	TRBV20-1	NA	TRBD2	CCARDSASGSSYEQYF	TGCTGTGCTAGAGATTCAGCTAGCGGGAGCTCCTACGAGCAGTACTTC
TRBJ2-1	TRBV7-9	many	NA	CASSLFGTRAEQFF	TGTGCCAGCAGCTTATTTGGGACGAGGGCTGAGCAGTTCTTC
TRBJ2-7	TRBV29-1	many	NA	CSVDGGSSYEQYF	TGCAGCGTTGATGGGGGATCCTCCTACGAGCAGTACTTC
TRBJ2-2	TRBV20-1	many	NA	CSARPVQRMNTGELFF	TGCAGTGCTAGACCCGTACAGAGAATGAACACCGGGGAGCTGTTTTTT
TRBJ1-2	TRBV7-9	many	NA	CASSTPAQTIGYTF	TGTGCCAGCAGCACGCCGGCACAGACCATTGGCTACACCTTC
TRBJ2-5	TRBV5-1	NA	NA	CASSLGSPGLGETQYF	TGCGCCAGCAGCTTGGGATCACCAGGGTTGGGGGAGACCCAGTACTTC
TRBJ2-1	TRBV20-1	many	TRBD2	CSAATYLVSGGPLTYNEQFF	TGCAGTGCTGCAACCTACCTTGTTAGCGGGGGGCCCCTCACCTACAATGAGCAGTTCTTC
TRBJ1-6	TRBV27	many	NA	CASSFWTSLVSPLHF	TGTGCCAGCAGTTTCTGGACTAGCCTGGTGTCACCCCTCCACTTT
TRBJ2-7	TRBV7-2	many	NA	CASSLDGGLYEQYF	TGTGCCAGCAGCTTAGATGGGGGGCTGTACGAGCAGTACTTC
TRBJ2-1	TRBV4-2	many	NA	CASSQDQGTSNEQFF	TGTGCCAGCAGCCAAGATCAAGGGACCAGCAATGAGCAGTTCTTC
TRBJ1-5	TRBV20-1	many	TRBD1	CSASPLGTGGNQPQHF	TGCAGTGCTAGTCCCCTCGGGACAGGGGGCAATCAGCCCCAGCATTTT
TRBJ2-2	TRBV7-2	many	NA	CASSLGSGGLITGELFF	TGTGCCAGCAGCTTAGGTTCCGGGGGTCTGATCACCGGGGAGCTGTTTTTT
TRBJ1-1	TRBV20-1	few	NA	CSARGLGGSTEAFF	TGCAGTGCTAGAGGTCTCGGGGGATCCACTGAAGCTTTCTTT
TRBJ1-1	TRBV5-1	many	NA	CASSSPERTEAFF	TGCGCCAGCAGCTCACCAGAGAGGACTGAAGCTTTCTTT
TRBJ1-1	TRBV6-2/TRBV6-3	many	NA	CASSISGMTEAFF	TGTGCCAGCAGCATATCAGGGATGACTGAAGCTTTCTTT